These T cell receptor beta chains were read from a single sample in a study of somatic mutations in cytotoxic T cells in rheumatoid arthritis. Profiling relied on immunoSEQ multiplex PCR, and the TCRdb table lists in-frame clones only, not all of them. Of around 16,000 clones detected, nearly 80% appear once; the ten largest clones hold under 20%. The source material was CD8+ T cells sorted from blood. The receptor source for this set is an adult with rheumatoid arthritis. Both conserved end residues are part of each CDR3. A D gene is named only where the DNA matches it firmly. Some rows have no size entry. The others give once, few or many, or a class for an expanded clone.

V: TRBV4-1; D: .; length: 17; size: .; J: TRBJ2-5; CDR3: CASSPEQRRSYQETQYF; DNA: TGCGCCAGCAGCCCGGAGCAGCGGAGGTCGTACCAAGAGACCCAGTACTTC
V: TRBV9; D: .; length: 16; size: .; J: TRBJ1-6; CDR3: CASSVDPDSTNSPLHF; DNA: TGTGCCAGCAGCGTAGATCCGGACAGTACTAATTCACCCCTCCACTTT
V: TRBV5-1; D: .; length: 14; size: .; J: TRBJ2-6; CDR3: CASSSVSGANVLTF; DNA: TGCGCCAGCAGCTCTGTCTCTGGGGCCAACGTCCTGACTTTC
V: TRBV2; D: TRBD2; length: 15; size: .; J: TRBJ2-3; CDR3: CASSEGLAATDTQYF; DNA: TGTGCCAGCAGTGAAGGACTAGCGGCCACAGATACGCAGTATTTT
V: TRBV5-6; D: TRBD2; length: 16; size: .; J: TRBJ2-1; CDR3: CASSPLGLAVGNEQFF; DNA: TGTGCCAGCAGCCCCCTCGGACTAGCGGTTGGTAATGAGCAGTTCTTC
V: TRBV28; D: TRBD1; length: 13; size: few; J: TRBJ2-7; CDR3: CASSPDRVHEQYF; DNA: TGTGCCAGCAGTCCTGACAGGGTACACGAGCAGTACTTC
V: TRBV4-2; D: TRBD2; length: 20; size: .; J: TRBJ2-3; CDR3: CASSPGPGRLAGALTDTQYF; DNA: TGTGCCAGCAGCCCTGGACCCGGGAGGCTAGCGGGGGCCCTCACAGATACGCAGTATTTT
V: TRBV5-6; D: .; length: 15; size: .; J: TRBJ1-1; CDR3: CASSLGGSMNTEAFF; DNA: TGTGCCAGCAGCTTGGGCGGAAGCATGAACACTGAAGCTTTCTTT
V: TRBV11-2; D: .; length: 15; size: .; J: TRBJ2-7; CDR3: CASSLARSLNYEQYF; DNA: TGTGCCAGCAGCTTAGCCCGTAGTCTAAACTACGAGCAGTACTTC
V: TRBV18; D: TRBD2; length: 17; size: .; J: TRBJ2-3; CDR3: CASSPFGTSGAVDTQYF; DNA: TGTGCCAGCTCACCATTTGGGACTAGCGGGGCGGTAGATACGCAGTATTTT
V: TRBV5-4; D: TRBD1; length: 12; size: .; J: TRBJ1-1; CDR3: CASSSDRAEAFF; DNA: TGTGCCAGCAGCTCTGACAGGGCTGAAGCTTTCTTT
V: TRBV6-1; D: .; length: 15; size: .; J: TRBJ2-2; CDR3: CASSAWAANTGELFF; DNA: TGTGCCAGCAGTGCTTGGGCAGCGAACACCGGGGAGCTGTTTTTT
V: TRBV29-1; D: .; length: 13; size: .; J: TRBJ2-7; CDR3: CSVIDTGSYEQYF; DNA: TGCAGCGTCATTGATACGGGGTCCTACGAGCAGTACTTC
V: TRBV6-5; D: .; length: 14; size: .; J: TRBJ1-5; CDR3: CASSTLPFNQPQHF; DNA: TGTGCCAGCAGTACACTCCCATTCAATCAGCCCCAGCATTTT
V: TRBV9; D: .; length: 17; size: .; J: TRBJ1-5; CDR3: CASSVGPTVPINQPQHF; DNA: TGTGCCAGCAGCGTAGGTCCAACCGTTCCCATCAATCAGCCCCAGCATTTT
V: TRBV2; D: .; length: 13; size: .; J: TRBJ1-2; CDR3: CASSEGQDYGYTF; DNA: TGTGCCAGCAGTGAAGGACAAGACTATGGCTACACCTTC
V: TRBV28; D: .; length: 14; size: .; J: TRBJ1-2; CDR3: CASRQTGTFYGYTF; DNA: TGTGCCAGCAGACAGACCGGAACCTTTTATGGCTACACCTTC
V: TRBV4-1; D: .; length: 13; size: .; J: TRBJ2-2; CDR3: CASSKSGTGELFF; DNA: TGCGCCAGCAGCAAATCCGGGACAGGGGAGCTGTTTTTT
V: TRBV9; D: .; length: 13; size: .; J: TRBJ1-1; CDR3: CASSVVPSGEAFF; DNA: TGTGCCAGCAGCGTAGTTCCCTCGGGTGAAGCTTTCTTT
V: TRBV5-6; D: .; length: 13; size: .; J: TRBJ1-1; CDR3: CASSLGGFAEAFF; DNA: TGTGCCAGCAGCCTGGGGGGTTTCGCTGAAGCTTTCTTT
V: TRBV5-1; D: .; length: 15; size: .; J: TRBJ2-7; CDR3: CASSLASWGVYEQYF; DNA: TGCGCCAGCAGCTTGGCCTCATGGGGGGTCTACGAGCAGTACTTC
V: TRBV7-6; D: .; length: 14; size: few; J: TRBJ2-7; CDR3: CASSSAGAPYEQYF; DNA: TGTGCCAGCAGCAGCGCAGGGGCCCCCTACGAGCAGTACTTC
V: TRBV7-9; D: .; length: 15; size: .; J: TRBJ2-7; CDR3: CASSHQGQGSYEQYF; DNA: TGTGCCAGCAGCCACCAGGGGCAGGGAAGTTACGAGCAGTACTTC
V: TRBV27; D: .; length: 14; size: .; J: TRBJ2-7; CDR3: CASSPNRGGYEQYF; DNA: TGTGCCAGCAGTCCAAACAGGGGAGGCTACGAGCAGTACTTC
V: TRBV11-3; D: .; length: 13; size: .; J: TRBJ2-7; CDR3: CASSLAPHYEQYF; DNA: TGTGCCAGCAGCTTAGCTCCGCACTACGAGCAGTACTTC
V: TRBV28; D: .; length: 14; size: .; J: TRBJ1-1; CDR3: CASSFTPSGTEAFF; DNA: TGTGCCAGCAGTTTTACCCCCTCGGGTACTGAAGCTTTCTTT
V: TRBV6-5; D: .; length: 14; size: .; J: TRBJ2-1; CDR3: CATRPARGHNEQFF; DNA: TGTGCCACCCGGCCGGCCCGGGGTCACAATGAGCAGTTCTTC
V: TRBV10-3; D: .; length: 14; size: .; J: TRBJ2-7; CDR3: CAISESQGPYEQYF; DNA: TGTGCCATCAGTGAGTCACAGGGCCCCTACGAGCAGTACTTC
V: TRBV30; D: .; length: 14; size: .; J: TRBJ1-5; CDR3: CAWTAGYSNQPQHF; DNA: TGTGCCTGGACCGCCGGTTATAGCAATCAGCCCCAGCATTTT
V: TRBV27; D: TRBD1; length: 15; size: .; J: TRBJ2-3; CDR3: CASSLFQGAIDTQYF; DNA: TGTGCCAGCAGTTTATTTCAGGGGGCGATTGATACGCAGTATTTT
V: TRBV7-6; D: .; length: 14; size: few; J: TRBJ2-5; CDR3: CASSPRPGKETQYF; DNA: TGTGCCAGCAGCCCGAGGCCGGGGAAAGAGACCCAGTACTTC
V: TRBV4-2; D: .; length: 16; size: .; J: TRBJ2-7; CDR3: CASSQDEGTLSYEQYF; DNA: TGTGCCAGCAGCCAAGATGAAGGGACGCTGTCCTACGAGCAGTACTTC
V: TRBV6-5; D: .; length: 15; size: few; J: TRBJ1-1; CDR3: CASSYTVMGNTEAFF; DNA: TGTGCCAGCAGTTATACGGTAATGGGAAACACTGAAGCTTTCTTT
V: TRBV10-1; D: TRBD1; length: 15; size: .; J: TRBJ1-1; CDR3: CASSESIGTGSVAFF; DNA: TGCGCCAGCAGTGAGTCGATTGGGACAGGGTCGGTAGCTTTCTTT
V: TRBV27; D: .; length: 16; size: .; J: TRBJ2-4; CDR3: CASSLAGSGGKNIQYF; DNA: TGTGCCAGCAGTTTAGCGGGGTCCGGAGGCAAAAACATTCAGTACTTC
V: TRBV7-8; D: .; length: 13; size: .; J: TRBJ2-1; CDR3: CASGRTTLYEQFF; DNA: TGTGCCAGCGGGAGGACTACCTTATATGAGCAGTTCTTC
V: TRBV5-4; D: .; length: 16; size: .; J: TRBJ2-3; CDR3: CASSPSVPRSGDTQYF; DNA: TGTGCCAGCAGCCCCTCGGTCCCCAGGAGTGGAGATACGCAGTATTTT
V: TRBV19; D: .; length: 13; size: .; J: TRBJ1-1; CDR3: CASSIGTNTEAFF; DNA: TGTGCCAGTAGTATTGGAACGAACACTGAAGCTTTCTTT
V: TRBV4-1; D: TRBD2; length: 17; size: .; J: TRBJ2-3; CDR3: CASSQVYTSGGTDTQYF; DNA: TGCGCCAGCAGCCAAGTATATACTAGCGGGGGCACAGATACGCAGTATTTT
V: TRBV6-5; D: .; length: 13; size: .; J: TRBJ1-2; CDR3: CASSYEYSYGYTF; DNA: TGTGCCAGCAGTTACGAGTACTCCTATGGCTACACCTTC
V: TRBV11-2; D: .; length: 12; size: .; J: TRBJ1-3; CDR3: CASSPRQSTIYF; DNA: TGTGCCAGCAGCCCTCGACAGAGTACCATATATTTT
V: TRBV9; D: .; length: 15; size: .; J: TRBJ2-7; CDR3: CASSPMITGSYERYF; DNA: TGTGCCAGCAGCCCGATGATTACAGGGTCTTACGAGCGGTACTTC
V: TRBV9; D: .; length: 15; size: once; J: TRBJ2-3; CDR3: CASSPSTLWADTQYF; DNA: TGTGCCAGCAGCCCTTCGACACTCTGGGCAGATACGCAGTATTTT
V: TRBV6-4; D: TRBD2; length: 15; size: .; J: TRBJ2-5; CDR3: CASSAGTSGVETQYF; DNA: TGTGCCAGCAGTGCCGGGACTAGCGGGGTCGAGACCCAGTACTTC
V: TRBV11-3; D: TRBD2; length: 14; size: .; J: TRBJ2-1; CDR3: CASSKRGAPNEQFF; DNA: TGTGCCAGCAGTAAGCGGGGGGCCCCCAATGAGCAGTTCTTC
V: TRBV15; D: TRBD1; length: 15; size: .; J: TRBJ1-2; CDR3: CATSLYRGSSWGYTF; DNA: TGTGCCACCAGCTTATACAGGGGGTCCTCATGGGGCTACACCTTC
V: TRBV25-1; D: .; length: 12; size: .; J: TRBJ2-7; CDR3: CASSDLSYEQYF; DNA: TGTGCCAGCAGTGACTTATCCTACGAGCAGTACTTC
V: TRBV5-1; D: TRBD1; length: 16; size: .; J: TRBJ1-2; CDR3: CASSLEGTGVHYGYTF; DNA: TGCGCCAGCAGCTTGGAAGGGACAGGGGTTCACTATGGCTACACCTTC
V: TRBV28; D: .; length: 13; size: .; J: TRBJ2-2; CDR3: CASLITGTGELFF; DNA: TGTGCCAGCCTAATAACAGGGACCGGGGAGCTGTTTTTT
V: TRBV6-5; D: TRBD1; length: 14; size: .; J: TRBJ2-7; CDR3: CASSFSGTGAEQYF; DNA: TGTGCCAGCAGTTTTTCCGGGACAGGGGCCGAGCAGTACTTC
V: TRBV9; D: .; length: 15; size: .; J: TRBJ1-6; CDR3: CASRAWRVLGSPLHF; DNA: TGTGCCAGCAGGGCGTGGAGGGTCTTGGGCTCACCCCTCCACTTT
V: TRBV5-1; D: TRBD2; length: 15; size: .; J: TRBJ2-5; CDR3: CASSLGSGGQETQYF; DNA: TGCGCCAGCAGCTTGGGTAGCGGGGGCCAAGAGACCCAGTACTTC
V: TRBV2; D: .; length: 11; size: few; J: TRBJ1-6; CDR3: CASSVQDGLHF; DNA: TGTGCCAGCAGTGTTCAGGACGGGCTCCACTTT
V: TRBV6-1; D: TRBD1; length: 16; size: few; J: TRBJ1-2; CDR3: CASSGIGQGRAYGYTF; DNA: TGTGCCAGCAGTGGTATTGGACAGGGAAGGGCCTATGGCTACACCTTC
V: TRBV9; D: .; length: 15; size: .; J: TRBJ2-1; CDR3: CASSVERWTYNEQFF; DNA: TGTGCCAGCAGCGTAGAAAGGTGGACCTACAATGAGCAGTTCTTC
V: TRBV18; D: .; length: 18; size: .; J: TRBJ1-2; CDR3: CASSPEALPRANLNGYTF; DNA: TGTGCCAGCTCACCGGAGGCGTTACCGCGAGCGAACTTAAATGGCTACACCTTC
V: TRBV28; D: .; length: 16; size: once; J: TRBJ2-5; CDR3: CASSFKPGEGQETQYF; DNA: TGTGCCAGCAGTTTCAAGCCGGGGGAAGGCCAAGAGACCCAGTACTTC